This TCR beta chain was sequenced during a study of B cell selection in AIRE deficiency. Study outcomes and limitations: Shared Treg sequences had shorter CDR3s, biased toward rearrangements with few non-templated insertions.

The CDR3 totals 14 residues. The V gene's germline CDR1 is SGHKS and CDR2 YYEKEE (reference sequence). Sequencing was performed with immunoSEQ multiplex PCR; in TCRdb, only in-frame clones are kept and a portion is missing. The table has under 20,000 clones, just over 90% seen once. Note on this clone: Its antigen remains unknown.

Sorted regulatory T cells were CD4-positive, CD25-high and CD127-low or negative. The V call is TRBV5-5, the J call TRBJ2-5; maybe TRBD1 (5 bases). The DNA end favors TRBJ2-7, so the J call may be wrong. The sequenced material came from CD4+CD25+ Tregs sorted from PBMCs. The source of this sequence is a human donor in good health. CDR3 loop: CASSYRMVAYEQYF. DNA for the CDR3: TGTGCCAGCAGTTACAGGATGGTAGCCTACGAGCAGTACTTC.